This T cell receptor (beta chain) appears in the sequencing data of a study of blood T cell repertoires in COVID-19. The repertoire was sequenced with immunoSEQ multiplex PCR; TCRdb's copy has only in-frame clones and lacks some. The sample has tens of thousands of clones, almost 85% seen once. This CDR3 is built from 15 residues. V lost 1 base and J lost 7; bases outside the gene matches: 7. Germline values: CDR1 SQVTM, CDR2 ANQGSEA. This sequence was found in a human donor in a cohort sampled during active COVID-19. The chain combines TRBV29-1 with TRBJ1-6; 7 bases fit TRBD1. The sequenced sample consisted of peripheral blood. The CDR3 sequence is CSVEGQGRGNSPLHF. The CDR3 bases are TGCAGCGTTGAAGGACAGGGTCGGGGGAATTCACCCCTCCACTTT.